The rows below give T cell receptor beta chains drawn from one sample of a study of blood T cell repertoires in COVID-19. The assay was immunoSEQ multiplex PCR, and TCRdb's table has in-frame clones only and misses some. The sample has about 180,000 clones; 80% to 90% are singletons. Sequences were obtained from peripheral blood. The receptors were sampled from a man in his forties or fifties with active or convalescent COVID-19. CDR3s include the opening cysteine and the closing phenylalanine or tryptophan. The D gene is left open where the match is weak. Clone size, where shown, is once, few, many, or a class for clones that have expanded.

D gene: TRBD1; J gene: TRBJ2-7; V gene: TRBV18; clone size: .; CDR3 DNA: TGTGCCAGCTCACCGCTCGGACAGGGAAGCGAGCAGTACTTC; CDR3 protein: CASSPLGQGSEQYF
D gene: .; J gene: TRBJ2-2; V gene: TRBV7-3; clone size: .; CDR3 DNA: TGTGCCAGCAGCTTAAACAGGGTTGGCGGGGAGCTGTTTTTT; CDR3 protein: CASSLNRVGGELFF
D gene: TRBD1; J gene: TRBJ1-5; V gene: TRBV6-4; clone size: .; CDR3 DNA: TGTGCCAGCAGCCGGGACAGGGGTGGTCCCCAGCATTTT; CDR3 protein: CASSRDRGGPQHF
D gene: .; J gene: TRBJ1-1; V gene: TRBV19; clone size: .; CDR3 DNA: TGTGCCAGTAGACCACAGGGAAACACTGAAGCTTTCTTT; CDR3 protein: CASRPQGNTEAFF
D gene: .; J gene: TRBJ2-1; V gene: TRBV18; clone size: once; CDR3 DNA: TGTGCCAGCTCACCACTTGCCGACAGGCCCCTCAATGAGCAGTTCTTC; CDR3 protein: CASSPLADRPLNEQFF
D gene: .; J gene: TRBJ1-1; V gene: TRBV6-4; clone size: .; CDR3 DNA: TGTGCCAGCACCCCCGGAAGGGGGAGCACTGAAGCTTTCTTT; CDR3 protein: CASTPGRGSTEAFF
D gene: TRBD1; J gene: TRBJ1-5; V gene: TRBV29-1; clone size: .; CDR3 DNA: TGCAGCGTTGAAAAAGGAGGGGGACAGGGGGCTCGGCAGCCCCAGCATTTT; CDR3 protein: CSVEKGGGQGARQPQHF
D gene: .; J gene: TRBJ1-1; V gene: TRBV7-2; clone size: .; CDR3 DNA: TGTGCCAGCAGCTCCCACCGGGGGGGCACCCACACTGAAGCTTTCTTT; CDR3 protein: CASSSHRGGTHTEAFF
D gene: .; J gene: TRBJ2-7; V gene: TRBV11-1; clone size: .; CDR3 DNA: TGTGCCAGCAGCTTTGGGTCCGGGAGAGGTTACGAGCAGTACTTC; CDR3 protein: CASSFGSGRGYEQYF
D gene: .; J gene: TRBJ2-5; V gene: TRBV3-1/TRBV3-2; clone size: .; CDR3 DNA: TGTGCCAGCAGCCAAGGTTTACAAGAGACCCAGTACTTC; CDR3 protein: CASSQGLQETQYF
D gene: .; J gene: TRBJ2-1; V gene: TRBV28; clone size: few; CDR3 DNA: TGTGCCAGCTTTTCCCCCGGGACAGAGCAGTTCTTC; CDR3 protein: CASFSPGTEQFF
D gene: .; J gene: TRBJ2-5; V gene: TRBV5-6; clone size: once; CDR3 DNA: TGTGCCAGCAGCTTGGACAGGAGCCAAGAGACCCAGTACTTC; CDR3 protein: CASSLDRSQETQYF
D gene: .; J gene: TRBJ2-7; V gene: TRBV3-1/TRBV3-2; clone size: once; CDR3 DNA: TGTGCCAGCAGCCCAGGGCCTTTTGTGCAGTACTTC; CDR3 protein: CASSPGPFVQYF
D gene: TRBD1; J gene: TRBJ2-3; V gene: TRBV6-5; clone size: .; CDR3 DNA: TGTGCCAGCAGTTATAGGGGGCCTAGGGGCACAGATACGCAGTATTTT; CDR3 protein: CASSYRGPRGTDTQYF
D gene: TRBD2; J gene: TRBJ2-2; V gene: TRBV19; clone size: few; CDR3 DNA: TGTGCCAGTAGGAAGCGGGAGAACACCGGGGAGCTGTTTTTT; CDR3 protein: CASRKRENTGELFF
D gene: .; J gene: TRBJ1-1; V gene: TRBV2; clone size: .; CDR3 DNA: TGTGCCAGCAGTGAGAGGCAGGGGTCCATTATGAACACTGAAGCTTTCTTT; CDR3 protein: CASSERQGSIMNTEAFF
D gene: .; J gene: TRBJ1-1; V gene: TRBV6-4; clone size: .; CDR3 DNA: TGTGCCACCTCAAACGGGTTGAACACTGAAGCTTTCTTT; CDR3 protein: CATSNGLNTEAFF
D gene: TRBD2; J gene: TRBJ2-2; V gene: TRBV2; clone size: .; CDR3 DNA: TGTGCCAGCAGAACGGGGACTAGCCCCGGGGAGCTGTTTTTT; CDR3 protein: CASRTGTSPGELFF
D gene: TRBD2; J gene: TRBJ2-5; V gene: TRBV7-2; clone size: once; CDR3 DNA: TGTGCCAGCAGCTCTGCCCCTTTACTAGCGGCTCAAGAGACCCAGTACTTC; CDR3 protein: CASSSAPLLAAQETQYF
D gene: .; J gene: TRBJ1-1; V gene: TRBV20-1; clone size: .; CDR3 DNA: TGCAGTGCTAGTCCGGCAGGGTCGGGGAACACTGAAGCTTTCTTT; CDR3 protein: CSASPAGSGNTEAFF
D gene: TRBD2; J gene: TRBJ2-7; V gene: TRBV10-3; clone size: .; CDR3 DNA: TGTGCCATCAGTGAGGTGGATAGCGGGGGGGCGGGCGAGCAGTACTTC; CDR3 protein: CAISEVDSGGAGEQYF
D gene: .; J gene: TRBJ2-1; V gene: TRBV29-1; clone size: .; CDR3 DNA: TGCAGCGTTGATACTTACAATGAGCAGTTCTTC; CDR3 protein: CSVDTYNEQFF
D gene: .; J gene: TRBJ1-5; V gene: TRBV6-8; clone size: .; CDR3 DNA: TGTGCCAGCACTAACCGGGGGGGGAATCAGCCCCAGCATTTT; CDR3 protein: CASTNRGGNQPQHF
D gene: TRBD2; J gene: TRBJ2-2; V gene: TRBV9; clone size: .; CDR3 DNA: TGTGCCAGCAGCGTTCTGTCTAGCGGGGGGAACACCGGGGAGCTGTTTTTT; CDR3 protein: CASSVLSSGGNTGELFF
D gene: TRBD1; J gene: TRBJ1-1; V gene: TRBV19; clone size: .; CDR3 DNA: TGTGCCAGTAGTAAGGACAGGGCCACTGAAGCTTTCTTT; CDR3 protein: CASSKDRATEAFF
D gene: TRBD1; J gene: TRBJ1-5; V gene: TRBV7-2; clone size: .; CDR3 DNA: TGTGCCAGCAGCTCCGACAGGGGGTGGCAGCCCCAGCATTTT; CDR3 protein: CASSSDRGWQPQHF
D gene: .; J gene: TRBJ2-7; V gene: TRBV10-3; clone size: .; CDR3 DNA: TGTGCCACCTCCGGACTTCCTGACGGGTACGAGCAGTACTTC; CDR3 protein: CATSGLPDGYEQYF
D gene: TRBD2; J gene: TRBJ2-2; V gene: TRBV7-9; clone size: .; CDR3 DNA: TGTGCCAGCAGCTTAACCAGGACTAGCGGGAGGTCTGGGGAGCTGTTTTTT; CDR3 protein: CASSLTRTSGRSGELFF
D gene: TRBD2; J gene: TRBJ2-1; V gene: TRBV7-2; clone size: .; CDR3 DNA: TGTGCCAGCCGTGCCGCGGGGGGGGGACGGAATGAGCAGTTCTTC; CDR3 protein: CASRAAGGGRNEQFF
D gene: TRBD1; J gene: TRBJ2-2; V gene: TRBV5-1; clone size: few; CDR3 DNA: TGCGCCAGCAGCCTGACAGGGCCGAACACCGGGGAGCTGTTTTTT; CDR3 protein: CASSLTGPNTGELFF
D gene: .; J gene: TRBJ2-2; V gene: TRBV7-2; clone size: few; CDR3 DNA: TGTGCCAGCAGCTTACTAGGTGGGGGGGGCGCCGGGGAGCTGTTTTTT; CDR3 protein: CASSLLGGGGAGELFF
D gene: .; J gene: TRBJ2-4; V gene: TRBV6-5; clone size: .; CDR3 DNA: TGTGCCAGCAGTTATGGACAGAAAAACATTCAGTACTTC; CDR3 protein: CASSYGQKNIQYF
D gene: .; J gene: TRBJ2-3; V gene: TRBV3-1/TRBV3-2; clone size: .; CDR3 DNA: TGTGCCAGCAGCCAAATCCGAGATACGCAGTATTTT; CDR3 protein: CASSQIRDTQYF
D gene: .; J gene: TRBJ2-7; V gene: TRBV28; clone size: .; CDR3 DNA: TGTGCCAGCAGTTTGAGCGGGCCTCCCCTAAGTTGGGAGCAGTACTTC; CDR3 protein: CASSLSGPPLSWEQYF
D gene: .; J gene: TRBJ2-1; V gene: TRBV6-5; clone size: .; CDR3 DNA: TGTGCCAGCAGTCCAGCGTTAAGCTCCTACAATGAGCAGTTCTTC; CDR3 protein: CASSPALSSYNEQFF
D gene: .; J gene: TRBJ1-3; V gene: TRBV4-2; clone size: .; CDR3 DNA: TGTGCCAGCAGCCTTGGGGCGGGAAACACCATATATTTT; CDR3 protein: CASSLGAGNTIYF
D gene: .; J gene: TRBJ2-7; V gene: TRBV7-2; clone size: .; CDR3 DNA: TGTGCCAGCAGCTTAAAGGGGCCCTCCTACGAGCAGTACTTC; CDR3 protein: CASSLKGPSYEQYF
D gene: TRBD1; J gene: TRBJ2-1; V gene: TRBV28; clone size: .; CDR3 DNA: TGTGCCAGCAGTCAAGACAGGGACAATGAGCAGTTCTTC; CDR3 protein: CASSQDRDNEQFF
D gene: .; J gene: TRBJ2-1; V gene: TRBV29-1; clone size: .; CDR3 DNA: TGCAGCGTTGAAGTTGGAGACTGGCACAATGAGCAGTTCTTC; CDR3 protein: CSVEVGDWHNEQFF
D gene: TRBD2; J gene: TRBJ2-3; V gene: TRBV2; clone size: .; CDR3 DNA: TGTGCGACTAGCGGGTACACAGATACGCAGTATTTT; CDR3 protein: CATSGYTDTQYF
D gene: .; J gene: TRBJ1-6; V gene: TRBV30; clone size: .; CDR3 DNA: TGTGCCTGGAGTGCGGAGACCCAAAATTCACCCCTCCACTTT; CDR3 protein: CAWSAETQNSPLHF
D gene: .; J gene: TRBJ1-1; V gene: TRBV7-3; clone size: .; CDR3 DNA: TGTGCCAGCAGCTCCGCGGGATCGGGGATTCTCTTT; CDR3 protein: CASSSAGSGILF
D gene: .; J gene: TRBJ1-3; V gene: TRBV12-3/TRBV12-4; clone size: few; CDR3 DNA: TGTGCCAGCTTCCTAAGCTCTGGAAACACCATATATTTT; CDR3 protein: CASFLSSGNTIYF
D gene: TRBD1; J gene: TRBJ1-3; V gene: TRBV7-9; clone size: .; CDR3 DNA: TGTGCCAGCAAACCAACAGGGGGCTCTGGAAACACCATATATTTT; CDR3 protein: CASKPTGGSGNTIYF
D gene: .; J gene: TRBJ2-3; V gene: TRBV2; clone size: .; CDR3 DNA: TGTGCCAGCAGTGAATCCGTGCGTTTCACAGATACGCAGTATTTT; CDR3 protein: CASSESVRFTDTQYF
D gene: .; J gene: TRBJ1-1; V gene: TRBV5-1; clone size: .; CDR3 DNA: TGCGCCAGCAGCTCGAATCCGGCGCAGGGGTGGACTGAAGCTTTCTTT; CDR3 protein: CASSSNPAQGWTEAFF
D gene: TRBD1; J gene: TRBJ1-2; V gene: TRBV11-2; clone size: .; CDR3 DNA: TGTGCCAGCAGCTTAGAGTCACAGGGGGACGGCTACACCTTC; CDR3 protein: CASSLESQGDGYTF
D gene: TRBD2; J gene: TRBJ2-5; V gene: TRBV29-1; clone size: .; CDR3 DNA: TGCAGCGTTGAAGACATGGGACTAGACCAAGAGACCCAGTACTTC; CDR3 protein: CSVEDMGLDQETQYF
D gene: .; J gene: TRBJ2-5; V gene: TRBV21-1; clone size: .; CDR3 DNA: TGTGCCAGCAGCCCCCGACTAGCGGGAGGGCGTGAGACCCAGTACTTC; CDR3 protein: CASSPRLAGGRETQYF
D gene: .; J gene: TRBJ1-5; V gene: TRBV24-1; clone size: .; CDR3 DNA: TGTGCCACCAGTGAACGAGGGTATCAGCCCCAGCATTTT; CDR3 protein: CATSERGYQPQHF
D gene: .; J gene: TRBJ1-4; V gene: TRBV21-1; clone size: .; CDR3 DNA: TGTGCCAGCAGCTTCGGACTGTTTAATGAAAAACTGTTTTTT; CDR3 protein: CASSFGLFNEKLFF
D gene: .; J gene: TRBJ1-2; V gene: TRBV10-3; clone size: .; CDR3 DNA: TGTGCCATCAGTGAAGGGGCAGCGACTAACTATGGCTACACCTTC; CDR3 protein: CAISEGAATNYGYTF
D gene: .; J gene: TRBJ2-5; V gene: TRBV5-4; clone size: .; CDR3 DNA: TGTGCCAGCAGCCCTTACCAAGAGACCCAGTACTTC; CDR3 protein: CASSPYQETQYF
D gene: .; J gene: TRBJ2-7; V gene: TRBV12-3/TRBV12-4; clone size: .; CDR3 DNA: TGTGCCAGTGGGGGGGCGACTTCCTACGAGCAGTACTTC; CDR3 protein: CASGGATSYEQYF
D gene: TRBD1; J gene: TRBJ1-2; V gene: TRBV11-1; clone size: .; CDR3 DNA: TGTGCCAGCAGCCCGTCGACAGGGGAAGCCTATGGCTACACCTTC; CDR3 protein: CASSPSTGEAYGYTF